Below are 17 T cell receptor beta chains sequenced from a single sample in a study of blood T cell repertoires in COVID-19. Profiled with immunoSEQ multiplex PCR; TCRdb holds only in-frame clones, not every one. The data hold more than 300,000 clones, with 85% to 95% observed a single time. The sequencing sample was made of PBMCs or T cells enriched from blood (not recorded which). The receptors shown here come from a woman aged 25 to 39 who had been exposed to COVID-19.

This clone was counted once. CDR3 protein: CASSRADSYQHF. DNA for the CDR3: TGTGCCAGCAGTCGAGCCGACAGTTACCAGCATTTT. The chain joins TRBV28 to TRBJ1-5; D possibly corresponds to TRBD1 (5 bases). The V end lost 5 bases, the J end lost 12 bases, and 14 bases lay between the germline ends. CDR1 is MDHEN, CDR2 SYDVKM, per germline. This CDR3 region has 12 residues.

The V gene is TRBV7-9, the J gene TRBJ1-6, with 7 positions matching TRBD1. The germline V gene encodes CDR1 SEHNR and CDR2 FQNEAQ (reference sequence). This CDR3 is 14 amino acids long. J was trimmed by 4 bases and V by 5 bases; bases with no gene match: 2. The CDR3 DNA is TGTGCCAGCAGCATACAGGGGTATAATTCACCCCTCCACTTT. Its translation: CASSIQGYNSPLHF.

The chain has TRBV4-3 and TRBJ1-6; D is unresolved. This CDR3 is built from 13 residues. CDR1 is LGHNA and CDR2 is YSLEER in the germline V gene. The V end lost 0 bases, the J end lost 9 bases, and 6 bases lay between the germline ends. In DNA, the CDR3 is TGCGCCAGCAGCCAAGATCTAGGTTCACCCCTCCACTTT. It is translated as CASSQDLGSPLHF.

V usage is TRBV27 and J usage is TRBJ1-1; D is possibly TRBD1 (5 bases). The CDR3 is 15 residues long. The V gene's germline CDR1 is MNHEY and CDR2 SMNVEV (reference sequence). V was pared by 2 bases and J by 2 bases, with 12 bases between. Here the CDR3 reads CASSLMVGGNTEAFF. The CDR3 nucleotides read TGTGCCAGCAGTTTAATGGTCGGGGGAAACACTGAAGCTTTCTTT.

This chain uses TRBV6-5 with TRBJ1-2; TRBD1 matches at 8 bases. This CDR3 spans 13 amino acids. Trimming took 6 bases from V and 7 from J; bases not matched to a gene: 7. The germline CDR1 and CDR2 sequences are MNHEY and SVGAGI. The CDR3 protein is CASRDLDRGGYTF. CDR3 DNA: TGTGCCAGCAGAGATCTTGACAGGGGTGGCTACACCTTC.

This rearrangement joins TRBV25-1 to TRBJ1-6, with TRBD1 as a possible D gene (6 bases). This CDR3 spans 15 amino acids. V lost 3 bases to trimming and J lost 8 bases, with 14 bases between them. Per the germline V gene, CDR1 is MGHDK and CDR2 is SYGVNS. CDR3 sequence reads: CASSDAGAFDSPLHF. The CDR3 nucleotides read TGTGCCAGCAGTGATGCGGGGGCTTTTGATTCACCCCTCCACTTT.

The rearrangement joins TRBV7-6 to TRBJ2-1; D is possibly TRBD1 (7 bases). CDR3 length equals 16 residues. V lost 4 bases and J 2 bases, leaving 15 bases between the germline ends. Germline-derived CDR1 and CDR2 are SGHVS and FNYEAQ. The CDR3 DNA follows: TGTGCCAGCAGCTATAACAGGAGGGGGCCCTACAATGAGCAGTTCTTC. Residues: CASSYNRRGPYNEQFF.

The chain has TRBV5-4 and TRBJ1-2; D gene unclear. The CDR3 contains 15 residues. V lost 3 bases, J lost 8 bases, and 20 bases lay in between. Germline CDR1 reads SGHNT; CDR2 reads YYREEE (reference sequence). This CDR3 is CASSYPGRVKEGYTF. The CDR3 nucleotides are TGTGCCAGCAGCTATCCCGGGAGGGTGAAGGAGGGCTACACCTTC.

Here the CDR3 DNA reads TGTGCCAGCAGGCAGGGGAGAGCCAAAAACATTCAGTACTTC. It codes for CASRQGRAKNIQYF. This chain uses TRBV28 with TRBJ2-4, with a tentative D call TRBD1 (6 bases). Germline CDR1 MDHEN, CDR2 SYDVKM. This CDR3 has 14 residues. V was pared by 6 bases and J by 0 bases, with 9 bases between.

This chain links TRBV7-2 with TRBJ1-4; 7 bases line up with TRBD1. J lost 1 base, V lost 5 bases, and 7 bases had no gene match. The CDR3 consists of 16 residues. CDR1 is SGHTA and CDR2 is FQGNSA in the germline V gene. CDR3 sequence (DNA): TGTGCCAGCAGCGGTAGTCGACAGGGAACTAATGAAAAACTGTTTTTT. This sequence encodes CASSGSRQGTNEKLFF.

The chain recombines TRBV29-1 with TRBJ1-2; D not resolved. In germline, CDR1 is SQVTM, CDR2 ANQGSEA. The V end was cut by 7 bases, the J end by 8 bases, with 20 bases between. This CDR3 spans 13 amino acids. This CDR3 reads CSATLREGGGYTF. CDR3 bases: TGCAGCGCTACACTTAGGGAGGGAGGAGGCTACACCTTC.

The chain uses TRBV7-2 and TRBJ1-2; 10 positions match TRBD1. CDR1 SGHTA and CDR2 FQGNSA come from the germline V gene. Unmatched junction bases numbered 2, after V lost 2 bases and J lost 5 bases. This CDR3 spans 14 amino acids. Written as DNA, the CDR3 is TGTGCCAGCAGCTTACTGGGACAGGGGTATGGCTACACCTTC. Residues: CASSLLGQGYGYTF.

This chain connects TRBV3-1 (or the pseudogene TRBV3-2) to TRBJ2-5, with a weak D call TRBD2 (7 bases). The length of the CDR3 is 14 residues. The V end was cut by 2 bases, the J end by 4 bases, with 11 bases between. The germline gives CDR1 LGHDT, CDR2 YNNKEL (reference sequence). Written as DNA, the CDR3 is TGTGCCAGCAGCCAACTTGCGGGGGCAGAGACCCAGTACTTC. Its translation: CASSQLAGAETQYF.

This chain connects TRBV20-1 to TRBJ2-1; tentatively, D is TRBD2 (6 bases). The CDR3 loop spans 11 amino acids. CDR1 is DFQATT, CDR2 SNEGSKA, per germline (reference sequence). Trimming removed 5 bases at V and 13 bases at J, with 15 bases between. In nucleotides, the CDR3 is TGCAGTGCTCCCCTAGCGATGAAACAGTTCTTC. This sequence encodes CSAPLAMKQFF.

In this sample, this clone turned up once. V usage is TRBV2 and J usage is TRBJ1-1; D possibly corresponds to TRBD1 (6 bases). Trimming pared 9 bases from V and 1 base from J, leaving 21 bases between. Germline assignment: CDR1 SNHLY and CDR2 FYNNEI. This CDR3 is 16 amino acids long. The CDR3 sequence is CARRPGTNFWNTEAFF. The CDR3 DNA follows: TGTGCCAGAAGACCCGGGACAAATTTCTGGAACACTGAAGCTTTCTTT.

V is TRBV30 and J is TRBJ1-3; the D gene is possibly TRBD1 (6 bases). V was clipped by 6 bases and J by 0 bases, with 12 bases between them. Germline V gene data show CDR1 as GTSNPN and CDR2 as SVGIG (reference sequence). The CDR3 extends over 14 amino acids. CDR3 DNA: TGTGCCTGCCACGACAGGAGCTCTGGAAACACCATATATTTT. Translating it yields CACHDRSSGNTIYF.

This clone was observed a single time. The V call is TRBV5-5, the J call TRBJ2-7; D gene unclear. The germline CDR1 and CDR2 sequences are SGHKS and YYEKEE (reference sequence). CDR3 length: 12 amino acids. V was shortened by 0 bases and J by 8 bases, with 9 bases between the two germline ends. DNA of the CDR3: TGTGCCAGCAGCTTGGATGTCAGTAAGCAGTACTTC. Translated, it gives CASSLDVSKQYF.